The sequence of this T cell receptor beta chain was determined in a study of T cells after yellow fever vaccination. General study results and limits: Abundant bulk-population clonotypes could contaminate the FACS-sorted repertoires. The booster response re-showed most primary clones: around 95% CD4, approximately 86% CD8.

This CDR3 is 15 amino acids long. CDR1 is SQVTM, CDR2 ANQGSEA, per germline. V shed 6 bases, J shed 6 bases, and the junction held 8 bases outside the gene matches. As TCR cDNA was made by 5'RACE template switching, a universal primer site and UMIs were added. From the 5' RACE reads, TCRdb called clonotypes with MiXCR, one entry per CDR3 protein. Of about 52,000 distinct CDR3 sequences listed, 6.6% are singletons. This clonotype was recorded at least ten times. The origin of this receptor is a young man who received the YFV17D yellow fever vaccine. Sample: CD8+ T cells not binding an NS4B(214-222) dextramer, sorted from PBMCs, taken more than 40 days after the first yellow fever vaccination. This chain connects TRBV29-1 to TRBJ2-2; 12 nucleotides agree with TRBD2. The CDR3 loop reads CSVQPSGGAAGELFF. The CDR3 DNA reads as TGCAGCGTCCAGCCTAGCGGGGGGGCGGCCGGGGAGCTGTTTTTT.